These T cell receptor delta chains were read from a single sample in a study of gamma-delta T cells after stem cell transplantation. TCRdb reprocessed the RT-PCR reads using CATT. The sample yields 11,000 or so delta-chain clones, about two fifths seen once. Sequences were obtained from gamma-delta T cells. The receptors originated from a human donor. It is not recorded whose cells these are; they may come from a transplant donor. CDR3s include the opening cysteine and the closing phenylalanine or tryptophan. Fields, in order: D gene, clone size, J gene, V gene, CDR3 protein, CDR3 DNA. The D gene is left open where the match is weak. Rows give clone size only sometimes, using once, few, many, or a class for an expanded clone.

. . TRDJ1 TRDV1 CALGEPGRIDTDKLIF TGTGCTCTTGGGGAGCCGGGTCGAATTGACACCGATAAACTCATCTTT
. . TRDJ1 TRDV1 CALGERFILAKLIF TGTGCTCTTGGGGAACGGTTTATCCTAGCTAAACTCATCTTT
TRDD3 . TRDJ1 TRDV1 CALGVPNPGLHWGIRAGLIF TGTGCTCTTGGGGTGCCAAACCCCGGACTCCACTGGGGGATAAGAGCAGGGCTCATCTTT
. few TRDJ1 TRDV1 CALGAFFLLGDRADKLIF TGTGCTCTTGGGGCCTTCTTCCTACTCGGGGATAGAGCCGATAAACTCATCTTT
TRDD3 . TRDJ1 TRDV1 CALGERPHPAPNWGIRGTDKLIF TGTGCTCTTGGGGAACGCCCGCATCCTGCTCCGAATTGGGGGATACGCGGGACCGATAAACTCATCTTT
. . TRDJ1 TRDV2 CACDTIKPLTYTNKLIF TGTGCCTGTGACACCATTAAGCCCCTGACGTACACCAATAAACTCATCTTT
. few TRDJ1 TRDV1 CALGFPRENFTDKLIF TGTGCTCTTGGGTTCCCCAGGGAGAATTTCACCGATAAACTCATCTTT
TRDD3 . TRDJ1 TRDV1 CALGEIGGHWGPSSSDKLIF TGTGCTCTTGGGGAAATAGGGGGGCACTGGGGACCTAGTTCCAGCGATAAACTCATCTTT
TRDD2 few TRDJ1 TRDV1 CALGERSGSAFLRPTPPQGADKLIF TGTGCTCTTGGGGAAAGATCTGGGTCGGCCTTCCTACGACCCACACCACCCCAGGGGGCCGATAAACTCATCTTT
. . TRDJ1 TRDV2 CACDTSERRMGALPLYTDKLIF TGTGCCTGTGACACCAGCGAAAGGAGAATGGGGGCTCTCCCTCTGTACACCGATAAACTCATCTTT
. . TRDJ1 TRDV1 CALGEPCTAPSGVTRGSRLGQKLYTDKLIF TGTGCTCTTGGGGAACCATGTACGGCCCCCTCCGGGGTTACCCGGGGTTCCAGACTGGGACAGAAGCTGTACACCGATAAACTCATCTTT
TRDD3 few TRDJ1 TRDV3 CSWGIRGYTDKLIF TGTTCCTGGGGGATACGGGGCTACACCGATAAACTCATCTTT
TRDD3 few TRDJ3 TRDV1 CALGEHWTGGFFWDTRQMFF TGTGCTCTTGGGGAACATTGGACTGGGGGATTCTTCTGGGACACCCGACAGATGTTTTTC
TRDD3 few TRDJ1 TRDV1 CALGDKRSFLIILGDRSPFADKLIF TGTGCTCTTGGGGACAAAAGGTCCTTCCTAATCATTCTGGGGGATAGATCTCCCTTCGCCGATAAACTCATCTTT
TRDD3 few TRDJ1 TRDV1 CALGEKGFWGILLGDTDKLIF TGTGCTCTTGGGGAAAAGGGTTTCTGGGGCATCTTACTGGGGGATACCGATAAACTCATCTTT
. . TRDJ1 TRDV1 CALAPHSPCDKLIF TGTGCTCTTGCTCCCCATTCCCCCTGCGACAAACTCATCTTT
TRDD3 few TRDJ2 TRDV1 CALGEGPFFLMGGLGDTKWVCSLTAQLFF TGTGCTCTTGGGGAAGGGCCCTTTTTCCTAATGGGGGGACTGGGGGATACAAAATGGGTGTGTTCTTTGACAGCACAACTCTTCTTT
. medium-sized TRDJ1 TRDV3 CAFSRFTAAPPKRGAHPTDKLIF TGTGCCTTTAGCCGCTTTACCGCCGCGCCTCCAAAGCGGGGGGCCCACCCTACCGATAAACTCATCTTT
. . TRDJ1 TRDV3 CAFSYCGFPGYTDTLIF TGTGCCTTCAGTTACTGTGGGTTCCCGGGGTACACCGATACACTCATCTTT
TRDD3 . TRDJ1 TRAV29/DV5 CAASAPSPPGTGERFLDKLIF TGTGCAGCAAGCGCGCCGTCTCCACCAGGGACTGGGGAAAGGTTTCTCGATAAACTCATCTTT
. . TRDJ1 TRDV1 CALGDPSLYGLTDKLIF TGTGCTCTTGGGGACCCTTCGTTATACGGGCTCACCGATAAACTCATCTTT
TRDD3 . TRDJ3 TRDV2 CACDYWGIRWDTRQMFF TGTGCCTGCGATTACTGGGGGATACGCTGGGACACCCGACAGATGTTTTTC
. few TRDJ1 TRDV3 CACRVNTDKLIF TGTGCCTGTAGGGTAAACACCGATAAACTCATCTTT
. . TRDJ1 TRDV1 CALGVMSWSLYTDKLIF TGTGCTCTTGGGGTTATGAGCTGGTCCCTCTACACCGATAAACTCATCTTT
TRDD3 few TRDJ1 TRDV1 CALGDPVRPTGGYAAAPAAGLTDKLIF TGTGCTCTTGGGGACCCCGTTAGGCCCACTGGGGGATACGCGGCTGCACCTGCGGCGGGACTCACCGATAAACTCATCTTT
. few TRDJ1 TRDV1 CALGELLPVSIVDKLIF TGTGCTCTTGGGGAACTCCTGCCAGTTTCCATAGTCGATAAACTCATCTTT
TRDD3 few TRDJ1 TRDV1 CALGETSWGIDTDKLIF TGTGCTCTTGGGGAAACTTCCTGGGGGATCGACACCGATAAACTCATCTTT
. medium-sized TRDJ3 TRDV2 CACDTGDHSSWDTRQMFF TGTGCCTGTGACACCGGGGACCACAGCTCCTGGGACACCCGACAGATGTTTTTC
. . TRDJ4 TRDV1 CALGELPYPLPGGYIGARPLIF TGTGCTCTTGGGGAACTCCCCTACCCTCTTCCGGGCGGATACATAGGGGCCAGACCCCTGATCTTT
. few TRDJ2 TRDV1 CALGESTFSGLPLSGYHNEAQLFF TGTGCTCTTGGGGAATCCACTTTTAGCGGCTTACCCCTCTCCGGATACCATAACGAAGCACAACTCTTCTTT
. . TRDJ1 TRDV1 CALGVRPSQSQLIF TGTGCTCTTGGGGTCAGGCCCTCTCAGAGTCAACTCATCTTT
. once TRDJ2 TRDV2 CACVSGIRRVPSQLFF TGTGCCTGTGTATCGGGGATCCGCCGAGTGCCATCCCAACTCTTCTTT
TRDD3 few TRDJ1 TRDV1 CALGPRRSHYVRGIRADKLIF TGTGCTCTTGGGCCCCGTAGGTCCCACTACGTCCGGGGGATTAGGGCCGATAAACTCATCTTT
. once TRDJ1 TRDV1 CALGEGPCWGPTTDKLIF TGTGCTCTTGGGGAAGGTCCTTGCTGGGGCCCGACCACCGATAAACTCATCTTT
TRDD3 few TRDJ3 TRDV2 CACDGSRGIRDPWDTRQMFF TGTGCCTGTGACGGGTCCAGGGGGATACGTGACCCCTGGGACACCCGACAGATGTTTTTC
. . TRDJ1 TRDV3 CAFSTFSRGDSTDKLIF TGTGCCTTTAGTACCTTCTCCCGGGGTGATAGCACCGATAAACTCATCTTT
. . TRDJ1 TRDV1 CASGGACRQEYTDKLIF TGTGCTAGTGGGGGCGCCTGCAGACAGGAGTACACCGATAAACTCATCTTT
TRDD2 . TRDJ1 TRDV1 CALGEPPFLRGASLYTDKLIF TGTGCCCTTGGGGAACCGCCCTTCCTACGGGGAGCTTCCCTCTACACCGATAAACTCATCTTT
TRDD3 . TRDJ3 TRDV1 CALGELRLPVLGDTLPWDTRQMFF TGTGCTCTTGGGGAACTTCGACTCCCGGTACTGGGGGATACGCTGCCCTGGGACACCCGACAGATGTTTTTC
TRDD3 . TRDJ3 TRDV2 CACDPTSGGPHSWDTRQMFF TGTGCCTGTGACCCGACCTCTGGGGGACCTCACTCCTGGGACACCCGCCAGATGTTTTTC
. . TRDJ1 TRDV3 CAFRVPGTGRGKLIF TGTGCCTTTAGGGTCCCGGGTACTGGGCGCGGGAAACTCATCTTT
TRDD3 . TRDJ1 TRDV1 CALCSPAGGFYTYKLIF TGTGCTCTTTGTTCCCCCGCTGGGGGATTTTACACCTATAAACTCATCTTT
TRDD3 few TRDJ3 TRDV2 CACDSLSWGMSSWDTRQMFF TGTGCCTGTGACTCCCTTAGCTGGGGGATGAGCTCCTGGGACACCCGACAGATGTTTTTC
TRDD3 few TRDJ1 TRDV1 CALGERGLPNDSPVLGDTLYTDKLIF TGTGCTCTTGGGGAACGGGGCCTTCCTAACGATTCACCGGTACTGGGGGATACCCTGTACACCGATAAACTCATCTTT
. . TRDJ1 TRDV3 CAFSYTDKLIF TGTGCCTTTTCTTACACCGATAAACTCATCTTT
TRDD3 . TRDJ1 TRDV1 CALGEASYRYWGIARSKLIF TGTGCTCTTGGGGAGGCTTCCTACAGGTACTGGGGGATAGCGAGAAGTAAACTCATCTTT
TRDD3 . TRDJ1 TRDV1 CALGVLRHFIPQSPLGDTRFVDKLIF TGTGCTCTTGGGGTCTTAAGGCACTTCATTCCCCAAAGCCCACTGGGGGATACAAGATTCGTCGATAAACTCATCTTT
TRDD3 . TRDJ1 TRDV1 CALGELKPTSLYWGIRVSNWTDKLIF TGTGCTCTTGGGGAACTTAAACCTACGAGCCTTTACTGGGGGATACGCGTATCCAACTGGACCGATAAACTCATCTTT
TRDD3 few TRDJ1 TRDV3 CAFTVPLNWGTVLDKLIF TGTGCCTTTACGGTTCCCCTTAACTGGGGGACCGTCCTCGATAAACTCATCTTT
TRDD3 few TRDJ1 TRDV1 CALGAPSPTYWGNKYTDKLIF TGTGCTCTTGGGGCCCCTTCCCCGACTTACTGGGGGAACAAGTACACCGATAAACTCATCTTT
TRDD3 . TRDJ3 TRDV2 CACDTGGYLGPWDTRQMFF TGTGCCTGTGACACCGGGGGATACCTCGGCCCCTGGGACACCCGACAGATGTTTTTC
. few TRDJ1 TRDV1 CALGDPTRMGGRTVYTDKLIF TGTGCTCTTGGGGATCCTACGAGAATGGGGGGACGAACCGTGTACACCGATAAACTCATCTTT